Listed below are T cell receptor beta chains from one sample, sequenced in a study of OX40 agonist ivuxolimab in advanced cancers. Produced via immunoSEQ multiplex PCR; TCRdb's table is partial and in-frame only. The data contain about 65,000 clones, around 86% of them singletons. Sequenced here: CD4+ or CD8+ T cells sorted from blood, sampled in a trial of the OX40 agonist ivuxolimab. The origin of the receptors is an adult with an advanced solid tumor such as melanoma, head and neck, liver or kidney cancer. CDR3s include the opening cysteine and the closing phenylalanine or tryptophan. A D gene is named only where the DNA matches it firmly. Not all rows give a size; the values are once, few, many and, for expanded clones, a class.

clone_size j_call v_call d_call cdr3_aa cdr3_nt
NA TRBJ1-2 TRBV27 TRBD1 CASSSDRGSYGYTF TGTGCCAGCAGTTCCGACAGGGGGAGCTATGGCTACACCTTC
NA TRBJ2-7 TRBV5-8 TRBD1 CASSSGWETGIYEQYF TGTGCCAGCAGCTCAGGATGGGAGACAGGGATTTACGAGCAGTACTTC
NA TRBJ1-4 TRBV5-1 NA CASSPVATNEKLFF TGCGCCAGCAGCCCAGTTGCAACTAATGAAAAACTGTTTTTT
once TRBJ1-1 TRBV18 TRBD1 CASSQTGTGNMNTEAFF TGTGCCAGCTCACAAACCGGGACAGGGAATATGAACACTGAAGCTTTCTTT
NA TRBJ1-6 TRBV18 NA CASSPLRGGSYNSPLHF TGTGCCAGCTCACCCCTCAGGGGTGGATCCTATAATTCACCCCTCCACTTT
NA TRBJ2-7 TRBV6-1 TRBD1 CASSDTTGGHEQYF TGTGCCAGCAGTGATACGACAGGGGGGCATGAGCAGTACTTC
NA TRBJ1-2 TRBV5-8 NA CATRGRGNYGYTF TGTGCCACCAGGGGTAGGGGTAACTATGGCTACACCTTC
NA TRBJ1-5 TRBV6-5 NA CASSGTGNQPQHF TGTGCCAGCAGTGGTACAGGCAATCAGCCCCAGCATTTT
NA TRBJ1-1 TRBV7-6 NA CASSAPGTEAFF TGTGCCAGCAGCGCCCCCGGGACTGAAGCTTTCTTT
NA TRBJ1-6 TRBV27 NA CASSLGGNSPLHF TGTGCCAGCAGTTTGGGAGGCAATTCACCCCTCCACTTT
NA TRBJ1-6 TRBV7-8 NA CASSLSVISPLHF TGTGCCAGCAGCTTAAGCGTCATTTCACCCCTCCACTTT
NA TRBJ2-5 TRBV28 TRBD1 CASSPGGGLETQYF TGTGCCAGCAGCCCAGGGGGCGGTCTTGAGACCCAGTACTTC
NA TRBJ2-7 TRBV6-5 TRBD1 CASRGTDRFYEQYF TGTGCCAGCAGAGGGACAGATAGATTCTACGAGCAGTACTTC
NA TRBJ1-5 TRBV5-8 NA CASSLGPREGPQHF TGTGCCAGCAGCTTGGGACCGCGCGAAGGGCCCCAGCATTTT
NA TRBJ2-7 TRBV7-9 NA CASSSPPARWQYF TGTGCCAGCAGCTCCCCCCCAGCACGATGGCAGTACTTC
NA TRBJ2-1 TRBV19 TRBD1 CASSTWDRSSYNEQFF TGTGCCAGTAGTACCTGGGACAGATCCTCCTACAATGAGCAGTTCTTC
NA TRBJ2-5 TRBV5-5 NA CASSQDSAGGTQYF TGTGCCAGCAGCCAGGACTCGGCCGGGGGGACCCAGTACTTC
few TRBJ2-7 TRBV5-1 NA CASSLEFPGRYEQYF TGCGCCAGCAGCTTGGAGTTTCCAGGCCGCTACGAGCAGTACTTC
once TRBJ1-4 TRBV5-5 TRBD1 CASSFAADRAFYEKLFF TGTGCCAGCAGCTTCGCAGCCGACAGGGCGTTTTATGAAAAACTGTTTTTT
NA TRBJ2-2 TRBV14 NA CASSQVRLSGTGELFF TGTGCCAGCAGCCAAGTACGGCTATCCGGCACCGGGGAGCTGTTTTTT
NA TRBJ2-5 TRBV7-2 TRBD2 CASSRRTGTSGGAKTQYF TGTGCCAGCAGCCGCAGAACCGGGACTAGCGGGGGGGCCAAGACCCAGTACTTC
NA TRBJ2-2 TRBV18 NA CASSPPARRAGELFF TGTGCCAGCTCACCACCGGCCCGCCGCGCCGGGGAGCTGTTTTTT
NA TRBJ2-5 TRBV29-1 NA CSVVPQQPHLLETQYF TGCAGCGTTGTACCTCAGCAACCTCACCTATTGGAGACCCAGTACTTC
NA TRBJ1-3 TRBV19 NA CASRQGPGNTIYF TGTGCCAGTAGGCAGGGACCTGGAAACACCATATATTTT
NA TRBJ2-3 TRBV5-6 TRBD1 CASNRGTGTDTQYF TGTGCCAGCAACCGAGGGACAGGCACAGATACGCAGTATTTT
NA TRBJ1-5 TRBV2 TRBD1 CASSGGQGEGQPQHF TGTGCCAGCAGTGGGGGGCAGGGGGAGGGTCAGCCCCAGCATTTT
NA TRBJ2-2 TRBV11-3 TRBD2 CASSQVGRMGGPNTGELFF TGTGCCAGCAGCCAAGTTGGGAGGATGGGAGGGCCGAACACCGGGGAGCTGTTTTTT